Listed here is a single T cell receptor (beta chain). V shed 0 bases and J shed 6 bases, with 8 bases lying between them. CDR1 and CDR2 (germline): MNHEY, SMNVEV (reference sequence). The CDR3 is made up of 13 amino acids. Clones were read by immunoSEQ multiplex PCR, and TCRdb kept only the in-frame ones, dropping some. The data show about 72,000 clones, under 85% seen once. The data are from a study of early stage breast cancer tumors. As for the study in general: Twelve of the 16 invasive tumors were ER+, PR+ and HER2-.

The specimen was blood. The sequence was collected from a person between 60 and 69 years old with breast cancer. The chain couples TRBV27 to TRBJ1-2, with TRBD1 as a possible D gene (5 bases). Here the CDR3 reads CASSLSRQNGYTF. In DNA form, the CDR3 reads TGTGCCAGCAGTTTATCCCGACAGAATGGCTACACCTTC.